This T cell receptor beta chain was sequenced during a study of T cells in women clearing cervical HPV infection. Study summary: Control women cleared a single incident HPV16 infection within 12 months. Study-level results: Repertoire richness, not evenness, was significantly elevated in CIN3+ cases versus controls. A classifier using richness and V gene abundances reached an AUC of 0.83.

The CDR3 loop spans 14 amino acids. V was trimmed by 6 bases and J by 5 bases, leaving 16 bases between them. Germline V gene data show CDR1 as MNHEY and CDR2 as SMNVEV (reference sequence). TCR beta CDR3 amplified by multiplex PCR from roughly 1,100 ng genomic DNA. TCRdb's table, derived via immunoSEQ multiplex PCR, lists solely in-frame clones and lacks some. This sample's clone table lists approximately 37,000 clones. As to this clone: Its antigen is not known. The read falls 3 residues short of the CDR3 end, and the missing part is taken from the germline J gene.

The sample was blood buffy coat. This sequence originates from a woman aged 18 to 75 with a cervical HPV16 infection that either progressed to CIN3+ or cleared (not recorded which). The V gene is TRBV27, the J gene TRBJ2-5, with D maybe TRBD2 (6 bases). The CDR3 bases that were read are TGTGCCAGCAGGGAAATAGGAGGGGTGGAGACC. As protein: CASREIGGVET. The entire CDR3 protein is CASREIGGVETQYF.